The 30 T cell receptor beta chains below were found in one sample sequenced in a study of T cells in Graves' hyperthyroidism and ophthalmopathy. RNA transcripts were the template for amplifying TCR beta CDR3 regions. HTBI primers were the set used in a first-round RT-PCR of the TCR CDR3. TCRdb passed the multiplex PCR reads through MiXCR, listing each CDR3 protein once. The sample consists of hundreds of thousands of distinct CDR3 sequences, 35% to 45% of them appearing once. The specimen sequenced was blood. Receptors were obtained from a man younger than 35 with Graves' hyperthyroidism.

The chain carries TRBV15 and TRBJ1-2; D is perhaps TRBD1 (6 bases). Trimming cost V 5 bases and J 8 bases, with 15 bases left between them. Germline CDR1 LNHNV, CDR2 YYDKDF (reference sequence). The CDR3 is 13 residues long. This CDR3 reads CATSAVGAWGYTF. The CDR3 DNA reads as TGTGCCACCAGCGCCGTGGGGGCTTGGGGCTACACCTTC.

This sequence joins TRBV7-3 and TRBJ2-5, with D unresolved. Trimming took off 0 bases at V and 0 bases at J, with 5 bases between the two ends. The CDR3 consists of 14 residues. CDR1 and CDR2 from the germline V gene are SGHTA and FQGTGA. The CDR3 spells CASSLTVNQETQYF. Here the CDR3 DNA reads TGTGCCAGCAGCTTAACGGTCAACCAAGAGACCCAGTACTTC.

As concerns this clonotype: At one end the junction does not follow the germline gene, possibly because of a read error. The V gene is TRBV7-3, the J gene TRBJ1-6, with 8 bases matching TRBD1. There are 15 residues in the CDR3. CDR1 is SGHTA, CDR2 FQGTGA, per germline. The chain's CDR3 is CASSLGTGGNPPLHF. In DNA, the CDR3 is TGCGCCAGCAGCCTCGGGACAGGAGGCAATCCACCCCTCCACTTT.

The rearrangement links TRBV12-3 or TRBV12-4 to TRBJ1-6, with 8 bases identical to TRBD1. CDR3 length: 14 amino acids. Trimming took 5 bases from V and 7 from J; bases not matched to a gene: 4. CDR3 region: CASSIRGQNSPLHF. DNA of the CDR3: TGTGCCAGCAGTATCAGGGGGCAAAATTCACCCCTCCACTTT.

As for this clonotype: At one end the junction does not follow the germline gene, possibly because of a read error. V and J are TRBV29-1 and TRBJ2-5, with D maybe TRBD1 (5 bases). The length of the CDR3 is 14 residues. From germline, CDR1 is SQVTM and CDR2 ANQGSEA. The CDR3 loop is CSVDITGFQEIQYF. The CDR3 DNA sequence: TGCAGCGTGGACATTACAGGATTCCAAGAGATCCAGTACTTC.

This clonotype was recorded many times. The genes are TRBV7-3 and TRBJ2-7, with TRBD1 matching 9 bases. Germline V gives CDR1 SGHTA, CDR2 FQGTGA. With 8 bases clipped from V and 0 bases from J, the junction kept 5 bases outside the gene matches. There are 14 residues in the CDR3. The CDR3 coding sequence is TGTGCCAGCGCGAGGACAGGGGACTCCTACGAGCAGTACTTC. It codes for CASARTGDSYEQYF.

In this sample, this clonotype turned up many times. This chain connects TRBV10-3 to TRBJ1-1, with D tentatively TRBD1 (6 bases). The V gene's germline CDR1 is ENHRY and CDR2 SYGVKD. Between the trimmed V and J ends, which lost 11 bases and 1 base, there was a span of 14 bases. This CDR3 comprises 13 residues. CDR3 bases: TGTGCCGCCGACCCGACAGGGAACACTGAAGCTTTCTTT. Translated: CAADPTGNTEAFF.

This clonotype was seen repeatedly, ten times or more. The chain recombines TRBV5-1 with TRBJ1-2; D is unresolved. CDR3 length equals 13 residues. CDR1 and CDR2 from the germline V gene are SGHRS and YFSETQ. The germline V and J ends were trimmed by 0 bases and 0 bases, with 3 bases remaining between them. For the CDR3, the DNA is TGCGCCAGCAGCTTGGCCTCTAACTATGGCTACACCTTC. This codes for CASSLASNYGYTF.

The V call is TRBV29-1, the J call TRBJ1-1; D is possibly TRBD1 (6 bases). V gave up 8 bases and J gave up 1 base, with 14 bases separating them. The CDR3 runs 13 residues. CDR1 is SQVTM, CDR2 ANQGSEA, per germline. The CDR3 here is CSSFGGPNTEAFF. The CDR3, as DNA: TGCAGCTCGTTTGGGGGGCCGAACACTGAAGCTTTCTTT.

This clonotype occurred a few times. The rearrangement links TRBV12-3 or TRBV12-4 to TRBJ1-5; D not certain. Trimming removed 3 bases from V and 4 bases from J, with 13 bases in between. The CDR3 has 15 amino acids. The CDR3, as DNA: TGTGCCAGCAGTTTCGAGGTCGGCGGGAATCAGCCCCAGCATTTT. Residues: CASSFEVGGNQPQHF.

Many counts were recorded for this clonotype. The rearrangement links TRBV20-1 to TRBJ2-7; TRBD2 matches 8 bases. The CDR3 has 13 residues. Losses at the gene ends were 4 bases for V and 0 bases for J; bases not matched to a gene: 2. Per the germline V gene, CDR1 is DFQATT and CDR2 is SNEGSKA (reference sequence). The chain's CDR3 is CSAKGTSSYEQYF. The CDR3 DNA sequence: TGCAGTGCTAAGGGGACTAGCTCCTACGAGCAGTACTTC.

This clonotype was detected only a few times. The V call is TRBV4-3, the J call TRBJ2-7, with D possibly being TRBD2 (5 bases). CDR3 length: 14 residues. The germline CDR1 and CDR2 sequences are LGHNA and YSLEER. V was shortened by 1 base and J by 3 bases, with 10 bases between the two germline ends. CDR3 residues: CASSQGRAGYEQYF. The CDR3 region has the DNA TGCGCCAGCAGCCAAGGCCGCGCGGGCTACGAGCAGTACTTC.

There are many counts of this clonotype. V and J are TRBV20-1 and TRBJ1-4; D is unclear. The CDR3 sequence is 10 residues long. Germline assignment: CDR1 DFQATT and CDR2 SNEGSKA (reference sequence). V dropped 6 bases and J dropped 5 bases, with 4 bases sitting between them. CDR3 coding DNA: TGCAGTGCCGGAAATGAAAAACTGTTTTTT. Translating gives CSAGNEKLFF.

In its sample, this clonotype was seen many times. This chain links TRBV2 with TRBJ1-1; the match to TRBD1 covers 9 bases. The junction had 5 bases not matched to a gene; V was cut back by 4 bases and J by 5 bases. The V gene's germline CDR1 is SNHLY and CDR2 FYNNEI. The CDR3 runs to 14 residues. CDR3 protein: CASSGTGARTEAFF. The CDR3 nucleotides read TGTGCCAGCAGTGGGACAGGGGCTCGGACTGAAGCTTTCTTT. Variable domain in full (rest from reference TRBV2 and TRBJ1-1): EPEVTQTPSHQVTQMGQEVILRCVPISNHLYFYWYRQILGQKVEFLVSFYNNEISEKSEIFDDQFSVERPDGSNFTLKIRSTKLEDSAMYFCASSGTGARTEAFFGQGTRLTVV.

In its sample, this clonotype was seen many times. This chain uses TRBV29-1 with TRBJ1-2; tentative D call: TRBD1 (6 bases). Trimming took 2 bases from V and 4 from J, leaving 8 bases between them. The CDR3 is 12 amino acids. Germline V lookup: CDR1 SQVTM, CDR2 ANQGSEA. The CDR3 DNA follows: TGCAGCGTTGAATCAGGGGTCTATGGCTACACCTTC. Translated: CSVESGVYGYTF.

The J gene is TRBJ2-5, the V gene TRBV11-2; D might be TRBD2 (6 bases). Trimming removed 6 bases at V and 1 base at J, with 15 bases between. Germline V lookup: CDR1 SGHAT, CDR2 FQNNGV. The CDR3 is 15 amino acids. The CDR3 DNA is TGTGCCAGCAGGCCCTTGGGGGGTTTCCAAGAGACCCAGTACTTC. Protein: CASRPLGGFQETQYF.

This rearrangement joins TRBV6-5 to TRBJ2-2; 9 positions agree with TRBD2. The CDR3 spans 15 residues. CDR1 is MNHEY and CDR2 is SVGAGI in the germline V gene. V lost 2 bases, J lost 6 bases, and 4 bases stayed unmatched. CDR3 coding DNA: TGTGCCAGCAGTTACGGCGGGAGGGGGTCCGGGGAGCTGTTTTTT. Protein: CASSYGGRGSGELFF.

The gene calls are TRBV10-3 and TRBJ2-7; 10 bases fit TRBD1. Germline trimming cut 10 bases from V and 5 bases from J; bases unmatched to any gene: 8. The CDR3 is 13 amino acids. Germline loops: CDR1 ENHRY, CDR2 SYGVKD. CDR3 bases: TGTGCCAGCACATGGGACAGGGGTCACGAGCAGTACTTC. Amino acids: CASTWDRGHEQYF.

The chain recombines TRBV6-1 with TRBJ1-6; D is perhaps TRBD1 (6 bases). Trimming shortened V by 2 bases and J by 8 bases, and 10 bases separated the two germline ends. The germline V gene encodes CDR1 MNHNS and CDR2 SASEGT. The CDR3 length is 14 residues. Here the CDR3 DNA reads TGTGCCAGCAGTGAACTCACAGGGCATTCACCCCTCCACTTT. Amino acid sequence: CASSELTGHSPLHF.

This clonotype appeared a few times. The gene calls are TRBV7-9 and TRBJ2-7; D not certain. CDR3 length: 14 amino acids. Trimming pared 7 bases from V and 4 bases from J, leaving 17 bases between. CDR1 is SEHNR and CDR2 is FQNEAQ in the germline V gene (reference sequence). CDR3 DNA sequence: TGTGCCAGCACCCTAGAGGATAGACCTTACGAGCAGTACTTC. It translates to CASTLEDRPYEQYF. Full variable domain (remainder filled in from reference TRBV7-9 and TRBJ2-7): DTGVSQNPRHKITKRGQNVTFRCDPISEHNRLYWYRQTLGQGPEFLTYFQNEAQLEKSRLLSDRFSAERPKGSFSTLEIQRTEQGDSAMYLCASTLEDRPYEQYFGPGTRLTVT.

This clonotype was recorded a few times. The chain carries TRBV20-1 and TRBJ1-1; D is undetermined. The V end lost 6 bases, the J end lost 12 bases, and 20 bases lay between the germline ends. In germline, CDR1 is DFQATT, CDR2 SNEGSKA (reference sequence). This CDR3 contains 12 residues. CDR3 bases: TGCAGTGCCGAGTGGCTAACTCCCGGGCCTTTCTTT. It translates to CSAEWLTPGPFF.

Turning to this clonotype: Its ends do not fully match the called genes, so a read error is possible. J is TRBJ2-7 and V is TRBV4-1; possible D gene TRBD2, 7 bases. Per the germline V gene, CDR1 is MGHRA and CDR2 is YSYEKL. CDR3 length: 16 residues. The CDR3 here is CASSQLPPGGQGEQYF. CDR3 sequence (DNA): TGTGCCAGCAGCCAGCTCCCCCCGGGGGGCCAGGGAGAGCAGTACTTC.

This clonotype was counted only a few times. The V and J genes are TRBV7-2 and TRBJ2-7, with 13 bases lining up with TRBD2. Germline-derived CDR1 and CDR2 are SGHTA and FQGNSA. The CDR3 runs to 14 residues. Trimming cost V 5 bases and J 7 bases; bases outside gene matches: 5. The CDR3 reads CASSQGLAGAEQYF. The CDR3 bases are TGTGCCAGCAGCCAAGGACTAGCGGGAGCTGAGCAGTACTTC.

This clonotype was counted ten times or more. In nucleotides, the CDR3 is TGTGCCACCAGTGATTTGCTTCGGGACAGGGAGGGAAACACCATATATTTT. Its translation is CATSDLLRDREGNTIYF. The chain employs TRBV24-1 and TRBJ1-3; 9 nucleotides align to TRBD1. J gave up 4 bases and V 0 bases, and 6 bases lay outside the gene matches. The CDR3 consists of 17 residues. CDR1 is KGHDR and CDR2 is SFDVKD in the germline V gene.

This clonotype was found many times. The chain uses TRBV9 and TRBJ1-1; D uncertain. Germline V gene data show CDR1 as SGDLS and CDR2 as YYNGEE. This CDR3 contains 13 residues. V shed 0 bases and J shed 4 bases, with 7 bases lying between them. The CDR3 sequence: CASSVGIGTEAFF. CDR3 nucleotides: TGTGCCAGCAGCGTAGGCATCGGCACTGAAGCTTTCTTT.

The chain has TRBV25-1 and TRBJ1-2; D may be TRBD1 (5 bases). Trimming cost V 10 bases and J 0 bases, with 21 bases left between them. The CDR3 contains 16 residues. The germline V gene encodes CDR1 MGHDK and CDR2 SYGVNS. CDR3 loop: CATSPDSLLANYGYTF. In DNA form, the CDR3 reads TGTGCCACCAGCCCAGACAGCCTCCTAGCTAACTATGGCTACACCTTC.

The CDR3 sequence: CASGQGTTEAFF. The DNA of the CDR3 is TGTGCTAGCGGACAGGGGACCACTGAAGCTTTCTTT. The chain is built from TRBV10-3 and TRBJ1-1; 9 bases map to TRBD1. Germline V gene data show CDR1 as ENHRY and CDR2 as SYGVKD. The CDR3 runs 12 residues.

This rearrangement joins TRBV7-9 to TRBJ1-1; TRBD1 might be the D (6 bases). V was shortened by 5 bases and J by 0 bases, with 19 bases between the two germline ends. Germline V lookup: CDR1 SEHNR, CDR2 FQNEAQ (reference sequence). The CDR3 loop spans 17 amino acids. CDR3 bases: TGTGCCAGCAGCCCGGGGGGCCAAATGACGGTGAACACTGAAGCTTTCTTT. Translation: CASSPGGQMTVNTEAFF. Using reference TRBV7-9 and TRBJ1-1 for the parts outside the CDR3, the full variable domain is DTGVSQNPRHKITKRGQNVTFRCDPISEHNRLYWYRQTLGQGPEFLTYFQNEAQLEKSRLLSDRFSAERPKGSFSTLEIQRTEQGDSAMYLCASSPGGQMTVNTEAFFGQGTRLTVV.

The chain couples TRBV9 to TRBJ2-5; 7 nucleotides agree with TRBD1. The junction had 8 bases not matched to a gene; V was cut back by 4 bases and J by 5 bases. This CDR3 is 14 amino acids long. Germline loops: CDR1 SGDLS, CDR2 YYNGEE. The CDR3 DNA follows: TGTGCCAGCAGCCCAGAGACAGGGCGGGAGACCCAGTACTTC. Its protein product is CASSPETGRETQYF.

The chain is built from TRBV4-1 and TRBJ1-5; D is uncertain. This CDR3 is 15 amino acids long. Germline CDR1 is MGHRA and CDR2 is YSYEKL. Trimming took 1 base from V and 0 from J, leaving 7 bases between them. The CDR3 loop reads CASSQAEDSNQPQHF. DNA for the CDR3: TGCGCCAGCAGCCAAGCGGAGGATAGCAATCAGCCCCAGCATTTT.